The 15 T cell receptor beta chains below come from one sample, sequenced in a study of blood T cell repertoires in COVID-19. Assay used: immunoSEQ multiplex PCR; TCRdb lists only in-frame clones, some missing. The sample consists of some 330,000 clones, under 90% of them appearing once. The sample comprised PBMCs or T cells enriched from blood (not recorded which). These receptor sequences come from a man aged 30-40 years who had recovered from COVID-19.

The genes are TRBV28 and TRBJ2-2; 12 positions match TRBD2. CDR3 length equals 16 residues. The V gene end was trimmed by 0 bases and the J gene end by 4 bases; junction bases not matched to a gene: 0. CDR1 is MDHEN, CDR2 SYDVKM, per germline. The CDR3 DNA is TGTGCCAGCAGTTTATGGACTAGCGGGGGCACCGGGGAGCTGTTTTTT. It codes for CASSLWTSGGTGELFF.

The CDR3, as DNA: TGTGCCAGCAGCACTGACAGGGCGAGTGGCTACACCTTC. Translation: CASSTDRASGYTF. The V and J genes are TRBV7-9 and TRBJ1-2; 7 bases match TRBD1. CDR1 is SEHNR and CDR2 is FQNEAQ in the germline V gene (reference sequence). CDR3 length equals 13 residues. Unmatched junction bases numbered 7, after V lost 5 bases and J lost 7 bases.

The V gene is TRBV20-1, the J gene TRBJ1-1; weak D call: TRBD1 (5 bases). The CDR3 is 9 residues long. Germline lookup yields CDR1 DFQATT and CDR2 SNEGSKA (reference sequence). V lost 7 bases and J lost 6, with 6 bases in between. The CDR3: CSVGPEAFF. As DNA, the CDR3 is TGCAGTGTGGGGCCTGAAGCTTTCTTT.

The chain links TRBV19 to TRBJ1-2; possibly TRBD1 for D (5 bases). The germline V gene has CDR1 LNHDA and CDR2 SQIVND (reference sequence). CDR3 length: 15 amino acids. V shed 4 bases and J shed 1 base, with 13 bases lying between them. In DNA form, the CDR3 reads TGTGCCAGTAGTACCCAAATCGACAGTAACTATGGCTACACCTTC. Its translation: CASSTQIDSNYGYTF.

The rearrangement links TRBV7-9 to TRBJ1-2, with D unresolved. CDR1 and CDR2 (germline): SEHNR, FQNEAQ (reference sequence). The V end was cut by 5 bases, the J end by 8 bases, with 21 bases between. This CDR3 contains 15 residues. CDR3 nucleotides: TGTGCCAGCAGCCCCCCCGCGGCGTTACCGGTCGGCTACACCTTC. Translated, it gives CASSPPAALPVGYTF.

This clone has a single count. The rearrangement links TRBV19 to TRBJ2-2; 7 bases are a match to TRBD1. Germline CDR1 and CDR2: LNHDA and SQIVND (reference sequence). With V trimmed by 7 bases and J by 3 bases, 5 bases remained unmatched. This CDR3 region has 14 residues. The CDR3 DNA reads TGTGCCAGTATCCACCAGGGGGACACCGGGGAGCTGTTTTTT. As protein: CASIHQGDTGELFF.

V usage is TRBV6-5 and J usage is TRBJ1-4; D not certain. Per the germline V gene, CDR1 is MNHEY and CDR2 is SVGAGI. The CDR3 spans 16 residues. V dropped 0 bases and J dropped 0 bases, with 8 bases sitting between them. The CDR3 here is CASSYSIVSTNEKLFF. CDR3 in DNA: TGTGCCAGCAGTTACTCTATAGTTTCAACTAATGAAAAACTGTTTTTT.

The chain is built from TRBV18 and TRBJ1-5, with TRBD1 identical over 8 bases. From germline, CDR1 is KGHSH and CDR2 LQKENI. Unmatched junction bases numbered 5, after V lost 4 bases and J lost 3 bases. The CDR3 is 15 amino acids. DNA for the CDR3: TGTGCCAGCTCACGGACAGGGACTACCAATCAGCCCCAGCATTTT. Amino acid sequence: CASSRTGTTNQPQHF.

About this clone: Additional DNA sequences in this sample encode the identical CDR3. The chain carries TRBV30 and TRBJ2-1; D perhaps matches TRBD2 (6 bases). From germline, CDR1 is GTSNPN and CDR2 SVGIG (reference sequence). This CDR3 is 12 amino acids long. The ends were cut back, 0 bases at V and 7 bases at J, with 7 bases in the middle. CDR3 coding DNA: TGTGCCTGGAGTGTACGGGGGAATGAGCAGTTCTTC. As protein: CAWSVRGNEQFF.

CDR3 loop: CASSFNLNTEAFF. The CDR3 nucleotides read TGTGCCAGCAGCTTTAACTTGAACACTGAAGCTTTCTTT. The chain employs TRBV7-6 and TRBJ1-1; D uncertain. CDR1 and CDR2 (germline): SGHVS, FNYEAQ. The CDR3 extends over 13 amino acids. The V end was cut by 3 bases, the J end by 0 bases, with 5 bases between. Full variable domain (missing parts from reference TRBV7-6 and TRBJ1-1): GAGVSQSPRYKVTKRGQDVALRCDPISGHVSLYWYRQALGQGPEFLTYFNYEAQQDKSGLPNDRFSAERPEGSISTLTIQRTEQRDSAMYRCASSFNLNTEAFFGQGTRLTVV.

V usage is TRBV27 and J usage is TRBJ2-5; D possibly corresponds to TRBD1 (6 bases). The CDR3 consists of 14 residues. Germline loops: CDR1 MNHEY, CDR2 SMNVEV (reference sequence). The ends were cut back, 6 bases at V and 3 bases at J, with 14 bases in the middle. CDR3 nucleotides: TGTGCCAGCAGCCATGGACAGAATAAAGAGACCCAGTACTTC. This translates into CASSHGQNKETQYF.

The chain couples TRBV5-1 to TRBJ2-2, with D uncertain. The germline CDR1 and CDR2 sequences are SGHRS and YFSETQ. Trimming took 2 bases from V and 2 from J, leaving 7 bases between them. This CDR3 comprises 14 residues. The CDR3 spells CASSFVINTGELFF. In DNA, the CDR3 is TGCGCCAGCAGCTTCGTTATCAACACCGGGGAGCTGTTTTTT.

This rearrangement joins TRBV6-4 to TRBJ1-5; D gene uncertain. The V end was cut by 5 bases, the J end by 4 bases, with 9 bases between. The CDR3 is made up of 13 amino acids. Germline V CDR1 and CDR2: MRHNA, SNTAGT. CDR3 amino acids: CASSTRSNQPQHF. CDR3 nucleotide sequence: TGTGCCAGCAGTACTAGATCAAATCAGCCCCAGCATTTT.

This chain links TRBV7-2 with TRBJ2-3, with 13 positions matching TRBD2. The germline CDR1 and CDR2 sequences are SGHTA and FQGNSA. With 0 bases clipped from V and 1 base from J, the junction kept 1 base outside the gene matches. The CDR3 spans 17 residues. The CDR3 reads CASSLAGTSGGTDTQYF. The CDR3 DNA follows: TGTGCCAGCAGCTTAGCGGGGACTAGCGGGGGCACAGATACGCAGTATTTT.

The CDR3 loop reads CASSPGNSYEQYF. The CDR3 coding sequence is TGTGCCAGCTCACCGGGCAACTCCTACGAGCAGTACTTC. The chain recombines TRBV18 with TRBJ2-7, with D hard to call. Looked up from germline, CDR1 is KGHSH and CDR2 is LQKENI. Trimming stripped 3 bases from V and 0 bases from J, with 6 bases between. The CDR3 runs to 13 residues.